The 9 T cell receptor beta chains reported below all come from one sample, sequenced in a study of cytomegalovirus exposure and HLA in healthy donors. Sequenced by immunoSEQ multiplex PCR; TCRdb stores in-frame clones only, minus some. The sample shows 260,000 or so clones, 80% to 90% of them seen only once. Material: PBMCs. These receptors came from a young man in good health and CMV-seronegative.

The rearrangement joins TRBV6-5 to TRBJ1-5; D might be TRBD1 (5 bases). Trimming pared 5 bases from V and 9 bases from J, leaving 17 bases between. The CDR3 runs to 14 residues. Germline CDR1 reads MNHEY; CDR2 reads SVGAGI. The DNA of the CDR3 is TGTGCCAGCAGTAGATCAGGGACTGGGGCGCCCCAGCATTTT. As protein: CASSRSGTGAPQHF.

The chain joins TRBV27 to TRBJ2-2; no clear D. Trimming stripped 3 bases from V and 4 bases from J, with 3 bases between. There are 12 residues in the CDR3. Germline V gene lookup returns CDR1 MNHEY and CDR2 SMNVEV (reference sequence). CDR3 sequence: CASSFRTGELFF. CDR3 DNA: TGTGCCAGCAGTTTCCGCACCGGGGAGCTGTTTTTT.

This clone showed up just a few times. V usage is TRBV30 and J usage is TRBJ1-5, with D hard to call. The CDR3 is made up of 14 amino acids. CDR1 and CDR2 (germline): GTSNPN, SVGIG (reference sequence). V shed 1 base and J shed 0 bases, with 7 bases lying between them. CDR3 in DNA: TGTGCCTGGAGTGGGCGGTATAGCAATCAGCCCCAGCATTTT. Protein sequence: CAWSGRYSNQPQHF.

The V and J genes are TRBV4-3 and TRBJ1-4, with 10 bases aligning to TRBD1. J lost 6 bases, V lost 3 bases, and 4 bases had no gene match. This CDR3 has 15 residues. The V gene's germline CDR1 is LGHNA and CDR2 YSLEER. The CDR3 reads CASSQRDRGDEKLFF. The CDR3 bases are TGCGCCAGCAGCCAGAGGGACAGGGGAGATGAAAAACTGTTTTTT.

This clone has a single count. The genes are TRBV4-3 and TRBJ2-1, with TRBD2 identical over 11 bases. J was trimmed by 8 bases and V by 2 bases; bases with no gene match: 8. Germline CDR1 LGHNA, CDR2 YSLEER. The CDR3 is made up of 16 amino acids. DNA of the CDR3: TGCGCCAGCAGCCAACAACAGACTAGCGGGGCGGATGAGCAGTTCTTC. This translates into CASSQQQTSGADEQFF.

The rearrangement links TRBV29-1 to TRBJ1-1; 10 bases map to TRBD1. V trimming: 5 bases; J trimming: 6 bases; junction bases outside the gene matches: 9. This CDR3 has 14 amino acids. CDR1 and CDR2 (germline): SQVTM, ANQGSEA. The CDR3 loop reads CSVFRQGALPEAFF. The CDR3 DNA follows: TGCAGCGTTTTTAGACAGGGGGCCCTCCCTGAAGCTTTCTTT.

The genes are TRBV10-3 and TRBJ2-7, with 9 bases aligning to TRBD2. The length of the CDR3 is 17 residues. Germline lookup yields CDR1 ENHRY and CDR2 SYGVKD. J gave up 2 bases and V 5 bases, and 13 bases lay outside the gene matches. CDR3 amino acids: CAISPAGPSSGAYEQYF. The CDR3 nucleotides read TGTGCCATCAGTCCGGCCGGACCCTCTAGCGGGGCCTACGAGCAGTACTTC.

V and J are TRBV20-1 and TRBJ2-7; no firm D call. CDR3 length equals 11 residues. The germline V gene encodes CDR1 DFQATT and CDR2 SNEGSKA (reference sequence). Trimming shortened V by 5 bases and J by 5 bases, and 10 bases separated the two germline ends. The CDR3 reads CSAGSFHEQYF. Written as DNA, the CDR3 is TGCAGTGCTGGCAGTTTCCACGAGCAGTACTTC.

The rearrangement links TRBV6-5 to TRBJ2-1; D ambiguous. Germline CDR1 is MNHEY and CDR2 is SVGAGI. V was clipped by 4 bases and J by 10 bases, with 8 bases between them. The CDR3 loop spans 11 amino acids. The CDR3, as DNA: TGTGCCAGCAGTTCATCCTACGAGCAGTTCTTC. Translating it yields CASSSSYEQFF.